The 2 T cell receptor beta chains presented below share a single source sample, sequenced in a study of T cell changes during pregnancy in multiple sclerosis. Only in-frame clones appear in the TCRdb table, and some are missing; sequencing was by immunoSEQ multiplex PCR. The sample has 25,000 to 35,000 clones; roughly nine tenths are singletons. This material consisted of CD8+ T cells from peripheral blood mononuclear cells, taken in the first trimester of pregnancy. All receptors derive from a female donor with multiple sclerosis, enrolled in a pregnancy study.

CDR3 sequence (DNA): TGCGCCAGCAGCCCGATGGGACAGGGGCGTGTAGAGACCCAGTACTTC. Amino acids: CASSPMGQGRVETQYF. The gene calls are TRBV4-1 and TRBJ2-5; 10 bases map to TRBD1. The J segment lost 4 bases and the V segment lost 4 bases, leaving 9 bases of the junction unmatched. Germline CDR1 MGHRA, CDR2 YSYEKL. This CDR3 comprises 16 residues.

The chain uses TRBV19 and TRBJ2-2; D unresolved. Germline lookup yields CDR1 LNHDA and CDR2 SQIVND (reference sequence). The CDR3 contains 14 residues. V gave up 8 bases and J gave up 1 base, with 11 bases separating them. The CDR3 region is CASDFGWNTGELFF. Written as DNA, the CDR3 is TGTGCCAGTGACTTTGGTTGGAACACCGGGGAGCTGTTTTTT.